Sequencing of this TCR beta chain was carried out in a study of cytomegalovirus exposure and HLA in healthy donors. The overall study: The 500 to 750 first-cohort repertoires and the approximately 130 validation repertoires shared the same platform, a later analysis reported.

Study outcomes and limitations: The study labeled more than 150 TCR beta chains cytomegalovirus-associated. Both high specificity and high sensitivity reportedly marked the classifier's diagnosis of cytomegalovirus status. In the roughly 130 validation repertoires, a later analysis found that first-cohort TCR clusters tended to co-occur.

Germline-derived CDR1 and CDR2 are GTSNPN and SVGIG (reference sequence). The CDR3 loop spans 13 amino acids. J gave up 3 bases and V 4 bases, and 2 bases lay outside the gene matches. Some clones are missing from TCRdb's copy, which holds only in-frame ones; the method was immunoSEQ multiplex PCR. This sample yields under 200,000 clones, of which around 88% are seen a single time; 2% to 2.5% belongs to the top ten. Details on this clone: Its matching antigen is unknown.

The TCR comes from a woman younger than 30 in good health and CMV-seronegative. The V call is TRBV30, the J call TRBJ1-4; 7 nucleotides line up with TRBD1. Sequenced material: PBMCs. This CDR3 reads CAWTGTANEKLFF. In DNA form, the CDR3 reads TGTGCCTGGACCGGGACAGCTAATGAAAAACTGTTTTTT.